This TCR beta chain was identified in a study of beta chain features in type 1 diabetes. Whole-study results and caveats: Researchers cautioned that cDNA sequencing could over-represent cells with high TCR expression. TCRB CDR3 length was moderately but significantly reduced in all four CD4+ subsets of Type 1 diabetes patients. Healthy donors had naive, central memory and Treg TCRB repertoires that appeared less similar than those seen among patients.

Germline CDR1 and CDR2: SGHKS and YYEKEE (reference sequence). This CDR3 comprises 17 residues. V lost 1 base, J lost 3 bases, and 20 bases lay in between. CD45RO/CCR7/CD25/CD127/CD95/CD27 sorting isolated CD4+ naive, central memory, regulatory and stem cell-like memory cells. Sequenced material consisted of expressed TCRB transcripts (all of the isolated RNA was reverse transcribed). Sequencing used immunoSEQ multiplex PCR; TCRdb keeps in-frame clones, though not all of them. Here the sample spans more than 300,000 clones, over 9% being singletons. As concerns this clone: What it recognizes is unknown.

Material for sequencing was central memory CD4+ T cells from blood. The TCR sequence derives from a man in his thirties or forties with type 1 diabetes. The chain employs TRBV5-5 and TRBJ2-7; weak D call: TRBD1 (5 bases). The CDR3 loop is CASSLIFGAGSDYEQYF. CDR3 coding DNA: TGTGCCAGCAGCTTGATCTTCGGCGCAGGGTCCGACTACGAGCAGTACTTC.